This T cell receptor beta chain emerged from a study of T-cell reconstitution after alpha-beta-depleted transplantation in children. General observations from the study: It was reported that alpha-beta T cells came from several hundred expanded graft clones (about two months after transplant). Surviving recipient T cells and thymic progenitors underlay high day-60 TCRbeta diversity in some patients. T-cell numbers and diversity, one year after transplant, stemmed largely from T cells that were newly produced.

As to this clonotype: Its antigen is not identified.

Preparation of the TCRbeta library was carried out with unique molecular identifiers. TCRdb re-derived calls from the PCR reads in MiXCR, one entry per CDR3 protein. The sample records 400,000 to 450,000 distinct CDR3 sequences, over 40% being singletons. Trimming pared 6 bases from V and 1 base from J, leaving 18 bases between. The germline gives CDR1 SGHTA, CDR2 FQGNSA. CDR3 length equals 16 residues. This sample comprised PBMCs, obtained before TCRalphabeta/CD19-depleted stem cell transplant. This clonotype was obtained from a girl aged 2-10 years with aplastic anemia, due to receive a stem cell transplant. The V and J genes are TRBV7-2 and TRBJ2-5, with D possibly TRBD2 on 6 matching bases. As DNA, the CDR3 is TGTGCCAGCAGTTACCGATCTAGCGCCCTCCAAGAGACCCAGTACTTC. This codes for CASSYRSSALQETQYF.